Here is one T cell receptor beta chain with its context. CDR3 length: 17 amino acids. Germline CDR1 is MNHEY and CDR2 is SVGEGT. V gave up 2 bases and J gave up 2 bases, with 18 bases separating them. The table came from immunoSEQ multiplex PCR; TCRdb's copy has only in-frame clones and leaves some out. The table lists some 250,000 clones, approximately 88% of them singletons, with around 0.8% in the top ten. This sample is drawn from a study of blood T cell repertoires in COVID-19. Sequencing input: peripheral blood. The source is a woman younger than 45 with acute or convalescent COVID-19. This chain joins TRBV6-2 or TRBV6-3 and TRBJ1-1; possible D gene TRBD1, 6 bases. The CDR3 region is CASSYGGLNAGNTEAFF. CDR3 nucleotides: TGTGCCAGCAGTTACGGGGGCTTGAACGCCGGAAACACTGAAGCTTTCTTT.